The present T cell receptor (beta chain) was sequenced within a study of read filtering for tumor transcriptome and immune sequencing. Study-wide background: Revised staging placed roughly eight patients in R-ISS I, 15 to 20 in II, six or seven in III.

Study results and limitations: The sorted CD138-negative fraction was a mixed bone marrow immune population, not purified T cells.

Every patient had bone marrow sampled while the disease was active. There are many counts of this clonotype. The antigen remains undetermined. The CDR3 contains 16 residues. V was cut by 7 bases and J by 0 bases, with 16 bases left in between. CDR1 MDHEN and CDR2 SYDVKM come from the germline V gene. This library used about 400 ng RNA and molecular barcoded adaptors spanning alpha/delta and beta/gamma chains. One entry per CDR3 protein, called by TCRdb with MiXCR from the reads. The profile covers 75,000 to 90,000 distinct CDR3 sequences, with 9% to 15% appearing a single time and around 14% taken by the ten largest.

The sequence derives from a donor aged 40 or older with multiple myeloma. The chain uses TRBV28 and TRBJ2-1, with a possible D match to TRBD2 (5 bases). The sequenced sample was a population of CD138-negative cells sorted from bone marrow. CDR3 region: CASTELVSVSYNEQFF. DNA for the CDR3: TGTGCCAGCACCGAACTGGTTAGCGTCTCCTACAATGAGCAGTTCTTC.